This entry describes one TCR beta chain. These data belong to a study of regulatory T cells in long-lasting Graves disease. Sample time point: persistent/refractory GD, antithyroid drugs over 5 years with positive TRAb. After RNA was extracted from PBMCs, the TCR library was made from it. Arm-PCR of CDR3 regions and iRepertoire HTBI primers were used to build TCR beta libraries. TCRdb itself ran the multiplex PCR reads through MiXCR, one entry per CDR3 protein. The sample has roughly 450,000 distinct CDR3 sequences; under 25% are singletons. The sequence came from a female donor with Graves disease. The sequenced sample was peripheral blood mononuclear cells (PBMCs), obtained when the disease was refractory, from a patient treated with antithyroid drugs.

The CDR3 loop is CASSEAAYNEQFF. The CDR3 nucleotides read TGCGCCAGCAGTGAAGCGGCGTACAATGAGCAGTTCTTC. The V gene is TRBV10-1, the J gene TRBJ2-1; tentative D call: TRBD2 (5 bases). From germline, CDR1 is WNHNN and CDR2 SYGVQD (reference sequence). CDR3 length equals 13 residues. V was cut by 3 bases and J by 4 bases, with 7 bases left in between.